Included here is one T cell receptor beta chain sequence, with context. The antigen it binds to is not known. Base qualities were left out, and no much larger clone turns up one base away. This entry comes from a study of T-cell reconstitution after alpha-beta-depleted transplantation in children listed by TCRdb under 2016. In the study overall: T-cell immune reconstitution after TCRalphabeta/CD19-depleted allogeneic hematopoietic cell transplantation in children was quantitatively tracked in the study by means of TCR repertoire profiling.

Libraries were prepared through PCR. Sequencing relied on an Illumina HiSeq 2500. TCR library preparation used molecular barcoding, with unique molecular identifiers applied to normalize quantification of the TCRbeta repertoire. TCRdb ran its own pipeline on the public reads, namely fastp trimming at Q25 and MiXCR clone calling, and kept in-frame beta chains. A single entry per CDR3 protein holds the most common genes and DNA from its merged rows. In this sample the table shows a few hundred thousand distinct CDR3 sequences, about 14% of which occur a single time. The ten largest clones represent roughly 4.3% of the sample. The V end gives up 6 bases and the J end 6 bases, leaving 6 bases in the junction not matched to a gene. Spanning cysteine to phenylalanine, the CDR3 consists of 13 amino acids. The DNA shown is the 39-base CDR3, in frame from base 1. From a lookup of the germline V gene, CDR1 and CDR2 are LGHNA and YNFKEQ.

The V and J genes are TRBV4-2 and TRBJ1-2; TRBD1 aligns with 8 central bases. The sequencing here drew on PBMCs, taken from the stem cell graft. This receptor was taken from a human donor who donated a stem cell graft to a child with Fanconi anemia. In nucleotides, the sequence is TGTGCCAGCAGTACAGGGGGTTTGAATGGCTACACCTTC. This yields the protein CASSTGGLNGYTF.